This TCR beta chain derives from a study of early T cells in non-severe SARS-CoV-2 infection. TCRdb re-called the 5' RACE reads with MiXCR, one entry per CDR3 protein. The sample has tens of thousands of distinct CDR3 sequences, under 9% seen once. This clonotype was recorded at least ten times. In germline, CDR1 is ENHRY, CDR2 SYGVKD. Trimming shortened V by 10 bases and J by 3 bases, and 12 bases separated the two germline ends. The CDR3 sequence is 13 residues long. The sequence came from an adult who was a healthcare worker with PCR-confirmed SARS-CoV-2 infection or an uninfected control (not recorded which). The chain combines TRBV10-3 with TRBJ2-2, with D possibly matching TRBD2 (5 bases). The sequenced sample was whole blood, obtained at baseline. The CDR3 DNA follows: TGTGCCACCCGAGGGCAGGACACCGGGGAGCTGTTTTTT. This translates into CATRGQDTGELFF.